This is a list of T cell receptor beta chains from one sample in a study of metastatic and nonmetastatic thyroid tumors. TCRdb re-processed the PCR reads through MiXCR. The profile covers 7,000 to 8,500 clones, with 31% appearing a single time and about a fifth taken by the ten largest. Sample: tumor tissue. The origin of the receptors is a female donor with papillary thyroid cancer or a benign thyroid nodule (not recorded which). Some clones in this sample may be carry-over from other donors' samples. CDR3s include the opening cysteine and the closing phenylalanine or tryptophan. Each record gives: D gene, V gene, clone size, CDR3 length, J gene, CDR3 DNA, CDR3 protein. D genes are given only for firm matches. Size values are once, few and many counts, or a class for expanded clones, and some rows have none.

>-|TRBV6-1|-|13|TRBJ1-6
TGTGCCAGCAGAGGGAACAATAATTCACCCCTCCACTTT
CASRGNNNSPLHF
>-|TRBV6-2/TRBV6-3|-|14|TRBJ1-2
TGTGCCAGCAGAAACCGAGCCCCTCGGAATGGCTACACCTTC
CASRNRAPRNGYTF
>-|TRBV6-5|few|14|TRBJ1-5
TGTGCCAGCAGTTACTCGGCAGGAGGCCAGCCCCAGCATTTT
CASSYSAGGQPQHF
>TRBD1|TRBV5-1|-|16|TRBJ2-2
TGCGCCAGCAGCTCCGGACAGGGGGTGATTACCGGGGAGCTGTTTTTT
CASSSGQGVITGELFF
>TRBD1|TRBV24-1|-|15|TRBJ1-2
TGTGCCACCATTGAAGGGGGCGACAGGGTGAATGGCTACACCTTC
CATIEGGDRVNGYTF
>TRBD2|TRBV4-1|few|16|TRBJ2-7
TGCGCCAGCAGCCATGGTAGGACTAGCGGGGGATACGAGCAGTACTTC
CASSHGRTSGGYEQYF
>TRBD1|TRBV6-4|-|20|TRBJ1-5
TGTGCCAGCAGTGACTCGAGGGAGTACCCGGGACAGGATAGCAATCAGCCCCAGCATTTT
CASSDSREYPGQDSNQPQHF
>-|TRBV20-1|-|14|TRBJ1-3
TGCAGTGCTAGCAAGACAGGTTCTGGAAACACCATATATTTT
CSASKTGSGNTIYF
>TRBD2|TRBV11-3|-|12|TRBJ2-7
TGTGCCAGCAGCTTCTCGGGGGGCGAGCAGTACTTC
CASSFSGGEQYF
>-|TRBV12-3/TRBV12-4|few|12|TRBJ1-1
TGTGCCAGCAGGGCGGGGAACACTGAAGCTTTCTTT
CASRAGNTEAFF
>-|TRBV6-5|-|13|TRBJ2-1
TGTGCCAGCAGTTACGGTCTTGTCAATGAGCAGTTCTTC
CASSYGLVNEQFF
>-|TRBV7-3|-|15|TRBJ2-1
TGTGCCAGCAGCCCAGGGAGGACAGTCTACAATGAGCAGTTCTTC
CASSPGRTVYNEQFF
>TRBD1|TRBV6-5|-|15|TRBJ1-5
TGTGCCAGCAGTTACTCGGGGCAGGGGGATCAGCCCCAGCATTTT
CASSYSGQGDQPQHF
>TRBD1|TRBV5-1|once|15|TRBJ2-1
TGCGCCAGCAGCCCAGGACAGGGGTCGGGCAATGAGCAGTTCTTC
CASSPGQGSGNEQFF
>TRBD2|TRBV7-2|-|14|TRBJ2-3
TGTGCCAGCAGCTCTGGCGGGAGGGCAGATACGCAGTATTTT
CASSSGGRADTQYF
>TRBD2|TRBV28|few|17|TRBJ2-7
TGTGCCAGCAGTCCCCCCCGGACTAGCGGGAGAGGGATCGAGCAGTACTTC
CASSPPRTSGRGIEQYF
>-|TRBV6-2/TRBV6-3|medium-sized|13|TRBJ2-2
TGTGCCAGCAACCCAACGAACACCGGGGAGCTGTTTTTT
CASNPTNTGELFF
>TRBD2|TRBV6-4|few|16|TRBJ2-1
TGTGCCAGCAGCGAGATTTGGCGGGAGGGATACAATGAGCAGTTCTTC
CASSEIWREGYNEQFF
>-|TRBV12-3/TRBV12-4|-|12|TRBJ1-2
TGTGCCAGCAGTCGGACGGTCTCGGGCTACACCTTC
CASSRTVSGYTF
>-|TRBV6-1|few|15|TRBJ1-5
TGTGCCAGCAGGCCGAGGGGGGGTAGCAATCAGCCCCAGCATTTT
CASRPRGGSNQPQHF